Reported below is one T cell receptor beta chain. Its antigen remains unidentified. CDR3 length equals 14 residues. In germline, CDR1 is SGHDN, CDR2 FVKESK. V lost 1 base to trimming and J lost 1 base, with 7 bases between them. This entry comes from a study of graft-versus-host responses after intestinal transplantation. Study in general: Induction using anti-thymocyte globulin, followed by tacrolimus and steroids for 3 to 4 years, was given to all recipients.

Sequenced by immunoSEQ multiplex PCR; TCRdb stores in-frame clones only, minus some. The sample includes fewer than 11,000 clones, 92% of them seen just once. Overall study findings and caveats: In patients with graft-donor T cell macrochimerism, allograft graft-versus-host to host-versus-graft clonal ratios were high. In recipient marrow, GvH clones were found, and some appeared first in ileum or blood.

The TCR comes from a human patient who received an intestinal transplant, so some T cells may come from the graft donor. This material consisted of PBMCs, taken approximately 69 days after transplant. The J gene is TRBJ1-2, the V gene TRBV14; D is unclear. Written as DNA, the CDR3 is TGTGCCAGCAGCCAAGTCTACGGTAACTATGGCTACACCTTC. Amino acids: CASSQVYGNYGYTF.